The rows below give T cell receptor beta chains drawn from one sample of a study of shared clonotypes between healthy human individuals. The data were produced by immunoSEQ multiplex PCR, yet TCRdb's version contains in-frame clones alone and is incomplete. The sample shows about 2.3 million clones, around 90% of them seen only once. The specimen sequenced was naive CD4+ T cells from PBMCs. The receptors here all came from a man between 18 and 29 years old in good health. Some clones in this sample may be carry-over from other donors' samples. Each CDR3 is given with its conserved first and last residue. Each record gives: CDR3 DNA, CDR3 protein, V gene, D gene, clone size, J gene. The D gene is left open where the match is weak. The listing skips clone size in some rows; elsewhere it reads once, few, many or a size class.

DNA: TGTGCCTGGAGTTCCGGCTACTATGGCTACACCTTC; CDR3: CAWSSGYYGYTF; V: TRBV30; D: -; size: -; J: TRBJ1-2
DNA: TGTGCCACCAGCAGCCGAGACAGCGCGACACCCCTTCGACGAACCTACGAGCAGTACTTC; CDR3: CATSSRDSATPLRRTYEQYF; V: TRBV15; D: -; size: once; J: TRBJ2-7
DNA: TGTGCCAGCAGGGAGGACAGGGGAGGGCAGTACTTC; CDR3: CASREDRGGQYF; V: TRBV2; D: TRBD1; size: -; J: TRBJ2-7
DNA: TGTGCCAGCAGCCCTCCTGGACAGGGCAAGGCTTTCTTT; CDR3: CASSPPGQGKAFF; V: TRBV9; D: TRBD1; size: -; J: TRBJ1-1
DNA: TGTGCCAGCAGCCGTAAACTAGGGTCCACCGGGGAGCTGTTTTTT; CDR3: CASSRKLGSTGELFF; V: TRBV5-4; D: -; size: -; J: TRBJ2-2
DNA: TGTGCCAGCAGTGACGTGGATTGGGCAGGGGGAGGAGATACGCAGTATTTT; CDR3: CASSDVDWAGGGDTQYF; V: TRBV2; D: -; size: -; J: TRBJ2-3
DNA: TGTGCCAGCTCACCACAACCGACAGGGATCGGGGAGCTGTTTTTT; CDR3: CASSPQPTGIGELFF; V: TRBV18; D: TRBD1; size: -; J: TRBJ2-2
DNA: TGTGCCAGCAGTTGGACACACTCCTATGGCTACACCTTC; CDR3: CASSWTHSYGYTF; V: TRBV6-5; D: -; size: -; J: TRBJ1-2
DNA: TGCAGCGTTGAAGGTTCTATGGGTCAGCCCCAGCATTTT; CDR3: CSVEGSMGQPQHF; V: TRBV29-1; D: -; size: -; J: TRBJ1-5
DNA: TGTGCCAGCAGCCAAGAAGGGGGCAATCAGCCCCAGCATTTT; CDR3: CASSQEGGNQPQHF; V: TRBV4-2; D: -; size: -; J: TRBJ1-5
DNA: TGTGCCAGCAGCGTAGGACTAGCGGGCTCCTACGAGCAGTACTTC; CDR3: CASSVGLAGSYEQYF; V: TRBV9; D: TRBD2; size: -; J: TRBJ2-7
DNA: TGTGCCAGCAGTGGGGGGGGGAGCAATCAGCCCCAGCATTTT; CDR3: CASSGGGSNQPQHF; V: TRBV28; D: -; size: -; J: TRBJ1-5
DNA: TGTGCCAGCAGCTTAGGGGACCCCTGGGCTGGGGCCAACGTCCTGACTTTC; CDR3: CASSLGDPWAGANVLTF; V: TRBV5-4; D: -; size: -; J: TRBJ2-6
DNA: TGTGCCAGCAGCTTAGATTGGTCTAGCGGGAGCGGGAAGTATTTT; CDR3: CASSLDWSSGSGKYF; V: TRBV11-2; D: TRBD2; size: -; J: TRBJ2-3
DNA: TGTGCCAGCAGCTCAACCCCAGAAAGGGGCGTTGAAACCGGGGAGCTGTTTTTT; CDR3: CASSSTPERGVETGELFF; V: TRBV21-1; D: -; size: -; J: TRBJ2-2
DNA: TGCGCCAGCAGCCCGGGAGGCCTAGCGAGAAACCAAGAGACCCAGTACTTC; CDR3: CASSPGGLARNQETQYF; V: TRBV5-1; D: TRBD2; size: -; J: TRBJ2-5
DNA: TGTGCCAGCACCCAGAGGTTAGGGAGGAGCTCTGGGGCCAACGTCCTGACTTTC; CDR3: CASTQRLGRSSGANVLTF; V: TRBV27; D: -; size: -; J: TRBJ2-6